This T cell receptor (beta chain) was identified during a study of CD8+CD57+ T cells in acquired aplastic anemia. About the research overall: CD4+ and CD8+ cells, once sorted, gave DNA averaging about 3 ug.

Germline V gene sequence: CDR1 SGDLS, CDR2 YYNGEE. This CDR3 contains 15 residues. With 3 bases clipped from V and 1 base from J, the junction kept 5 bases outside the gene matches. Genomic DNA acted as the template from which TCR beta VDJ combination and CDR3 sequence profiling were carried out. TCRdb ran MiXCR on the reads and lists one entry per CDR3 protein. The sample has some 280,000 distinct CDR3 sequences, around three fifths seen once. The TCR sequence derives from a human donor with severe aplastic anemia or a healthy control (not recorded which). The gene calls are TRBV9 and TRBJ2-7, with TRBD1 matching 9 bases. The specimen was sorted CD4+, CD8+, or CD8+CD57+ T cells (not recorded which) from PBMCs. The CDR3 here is CASSGGQGPSYEQYF. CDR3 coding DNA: TGTGCCAGCAGCGGGGGACAGGGACCTTCCTACGAGCAGTACTTC.